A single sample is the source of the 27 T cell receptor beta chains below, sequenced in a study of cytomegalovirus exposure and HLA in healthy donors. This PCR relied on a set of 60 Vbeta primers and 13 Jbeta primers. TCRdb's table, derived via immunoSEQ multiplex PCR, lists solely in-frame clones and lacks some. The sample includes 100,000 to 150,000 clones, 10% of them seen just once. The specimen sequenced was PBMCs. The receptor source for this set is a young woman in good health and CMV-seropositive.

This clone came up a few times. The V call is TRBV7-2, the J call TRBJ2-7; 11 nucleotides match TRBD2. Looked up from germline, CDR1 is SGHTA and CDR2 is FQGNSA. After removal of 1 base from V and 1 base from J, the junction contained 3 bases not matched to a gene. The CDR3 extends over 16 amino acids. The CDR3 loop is CASSLEGTSGSYEQYF. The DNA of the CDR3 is TGTGCCAGCAGCTTAGAAGGGACTAGCGGATCCTACGAGCAGTACTTC.

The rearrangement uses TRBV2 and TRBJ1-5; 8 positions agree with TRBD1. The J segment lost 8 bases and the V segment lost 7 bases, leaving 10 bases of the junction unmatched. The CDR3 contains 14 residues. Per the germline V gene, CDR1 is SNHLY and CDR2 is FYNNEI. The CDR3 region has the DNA TGTGCCAGCACTCTCGACAGGGGAGGGGAGCCCCAGCATTTT. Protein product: CASTLDRGGEPQHF.

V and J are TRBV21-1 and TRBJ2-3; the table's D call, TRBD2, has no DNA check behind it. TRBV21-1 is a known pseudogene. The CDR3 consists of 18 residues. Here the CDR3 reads CASKVGEREKRGTDTQYF. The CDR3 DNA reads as TGTGCCAGCAAGGTGGGGGAGCGGGAGAAAAGGGGCACAGATACGCAGTATTTT.

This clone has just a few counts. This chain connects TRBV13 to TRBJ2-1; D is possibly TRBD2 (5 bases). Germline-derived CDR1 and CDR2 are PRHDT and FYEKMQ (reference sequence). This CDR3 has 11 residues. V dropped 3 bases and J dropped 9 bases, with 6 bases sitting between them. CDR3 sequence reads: CASSFGGEQFF. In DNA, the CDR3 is TGTGCCAGCAGCTTTGGAGGTGAGCAGTTCTTC.

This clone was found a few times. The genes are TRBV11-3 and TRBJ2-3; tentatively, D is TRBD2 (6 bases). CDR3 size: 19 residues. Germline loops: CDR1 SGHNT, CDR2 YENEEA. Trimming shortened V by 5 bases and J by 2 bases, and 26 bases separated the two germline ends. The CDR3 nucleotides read TGTGCCAGCAGCCAGCGAGGCGGGACGGTTGAATCGACCACAGATACGCAGTATTTT. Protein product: CASSQRGGTVESTTDTQYF.

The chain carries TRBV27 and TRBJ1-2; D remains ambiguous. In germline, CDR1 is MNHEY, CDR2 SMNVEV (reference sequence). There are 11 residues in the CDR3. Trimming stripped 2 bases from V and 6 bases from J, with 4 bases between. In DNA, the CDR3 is TGTGCCAGCAGTTTACCCGATGGCTACACCTTC. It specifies CASSLPDGYTF.

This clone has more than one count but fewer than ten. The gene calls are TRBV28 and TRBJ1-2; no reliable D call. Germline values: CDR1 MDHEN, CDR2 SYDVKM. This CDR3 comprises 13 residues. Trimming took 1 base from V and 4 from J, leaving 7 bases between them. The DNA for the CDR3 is TGTGCCAGCAGTTTATTGCAGTCCTATGGCTACACCTTC. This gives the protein CASSLLQSYGYTF.

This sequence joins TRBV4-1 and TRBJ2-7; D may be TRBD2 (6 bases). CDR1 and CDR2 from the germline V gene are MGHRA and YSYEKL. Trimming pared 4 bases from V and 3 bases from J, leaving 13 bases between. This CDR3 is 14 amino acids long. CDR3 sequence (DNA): TGCGCCAGCAGCCGGGAGAGGGGAGGCTACGAGCAGTACTTC. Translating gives CASSRERGGYEQYF.

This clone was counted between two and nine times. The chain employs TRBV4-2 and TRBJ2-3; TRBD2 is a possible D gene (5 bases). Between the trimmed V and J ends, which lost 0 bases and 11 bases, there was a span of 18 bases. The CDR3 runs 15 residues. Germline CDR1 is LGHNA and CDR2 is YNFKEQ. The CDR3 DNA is TGTGCCAGCAGCCAAGAGTACGGGAACCGCGTGGGGCAGTATTTT. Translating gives CASSQEYGNRVGQYF.

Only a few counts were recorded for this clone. The CDR3 loop is CASSIRQGATKTDTQYF. The DNA of the CDR3 is TGTGCCAGTAGTATAAGACAGGGGGCGACGAAAACAGATACGCAGTATTTT. The rearrangement uses TRBV19 and TRBJ2-3; 10 bases align to TRBD1. CDR1 and CDR2 (germline): LNHDA, SQIVND (reference sequence). V gave up 2 bases and J gave up 3 bases; unmatched junction bases: 8. CDR3 length equals 17 residues.

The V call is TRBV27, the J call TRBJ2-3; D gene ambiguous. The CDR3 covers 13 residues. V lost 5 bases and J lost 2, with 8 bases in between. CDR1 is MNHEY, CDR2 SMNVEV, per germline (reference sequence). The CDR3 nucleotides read TGTGCCAGCAGTCCTTGGCCCACAGATACGCAGTATTTT. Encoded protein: CASSPWPTDTQYF.

CDR3 DNA: TGCGCCAGCAGTGAGTCCGGGAGAGACAATGAGCAGTTCTTC. The encoded protein is CASSESGRDNEQFF. The rearrangement uses TRBV10-1 and TRBJ2-1, with D possibly being TRBD2 (6 bases). This CDR3 is built from 14 residues. Deletions cut 0 bases from V and 5 bases from J, with 8 bases between. CDR1 WNHNN and CDR2 SYGVQD come from the germline V gene (reference sequence).

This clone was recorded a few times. CDR3 sequence reads: CASSLLVELRTASSYEQYF. The CDR3 DNA reads as TGTGCCAGCAGCCTACTCGTCGAACTGAGGACTGCAAGCTCCTACGAGCAGTACTTC. This chain joins TRBV13 and TRBJ2-7; D is possibly TRBD2 (5 bases). The CDR3 length is 19 residues. Trimming stripped 5 bases from V and 0 bases from J, with 26 bases between. The germline gives CDR1 PRHDT, CDR2 FYEKMQ (reference sequence). The full variable domain, its missing parts supplied by reference TRBV13 and TRBJ2-7, is AAGVIQSPRHLIKEKRETATLKCYPIPRHDTVYWYQQGPGQDPQFLISFYEKMQSDKGSIPDRFSAQQFSDYHSELNMSSLELGDSALYFCASSLLVELRTASSYEQYFGPGTRLTVT.

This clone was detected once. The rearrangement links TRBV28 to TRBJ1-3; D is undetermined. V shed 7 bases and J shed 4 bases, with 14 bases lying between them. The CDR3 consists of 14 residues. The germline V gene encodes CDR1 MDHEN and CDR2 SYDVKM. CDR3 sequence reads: CASTSGGVGNTIYF. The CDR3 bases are TGTGCCAGCACCTCCGGCGGGGTCGGAAACACCATATATTTT.

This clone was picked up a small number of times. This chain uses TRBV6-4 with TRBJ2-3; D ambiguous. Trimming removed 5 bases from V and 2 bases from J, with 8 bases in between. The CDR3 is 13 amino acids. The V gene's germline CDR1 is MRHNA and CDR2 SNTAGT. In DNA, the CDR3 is TGTGCCAGCAGTCCTACAGTCACAGATACGCAGTATTTT. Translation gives CASSPTVTDTQYF.

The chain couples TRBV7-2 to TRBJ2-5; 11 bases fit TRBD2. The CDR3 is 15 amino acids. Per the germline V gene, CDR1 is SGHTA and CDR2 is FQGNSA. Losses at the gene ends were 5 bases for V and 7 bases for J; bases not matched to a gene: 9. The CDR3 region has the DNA TGTGCCAGCAGCCCGACTAGCGGGGATTGGGGGACCCAGTACTTC. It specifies CASSPTSGDWGTQYF.

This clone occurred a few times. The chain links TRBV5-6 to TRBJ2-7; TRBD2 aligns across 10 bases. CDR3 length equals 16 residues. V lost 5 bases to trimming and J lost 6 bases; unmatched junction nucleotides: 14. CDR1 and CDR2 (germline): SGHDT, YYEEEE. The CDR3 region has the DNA TGTGCCAGCAGTAACGCCGGGACTAGCGACGCTTTCGAGCAGTACTTC. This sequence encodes CASSNAGTSDAFEQYF.

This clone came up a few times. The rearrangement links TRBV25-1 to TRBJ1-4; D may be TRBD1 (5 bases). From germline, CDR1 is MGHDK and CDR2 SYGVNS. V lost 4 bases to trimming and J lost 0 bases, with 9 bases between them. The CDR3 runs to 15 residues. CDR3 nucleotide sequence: TGTGCCAGCAGTGCCCAAGGGGCAACTAATGAAAAACTGTTTTTT. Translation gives CASSAQGATNEKLFF.

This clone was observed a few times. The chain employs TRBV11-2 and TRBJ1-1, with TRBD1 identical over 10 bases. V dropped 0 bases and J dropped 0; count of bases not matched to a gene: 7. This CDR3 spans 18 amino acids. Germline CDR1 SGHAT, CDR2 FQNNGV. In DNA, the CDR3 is TGTGCCAGCAGCTTAGATGGTTCGGGACAGGGGATGAACACTGAAGCTTTCTTT. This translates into CASSLDGSGQGMNTEAFF.

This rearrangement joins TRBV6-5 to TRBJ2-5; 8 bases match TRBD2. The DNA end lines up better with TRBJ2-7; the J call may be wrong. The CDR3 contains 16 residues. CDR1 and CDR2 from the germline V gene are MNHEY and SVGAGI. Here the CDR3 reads CASSYSGAGGSYEQYF. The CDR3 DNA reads TGTGCCAGCAGTTACTCTGGGGCGGGAGGCTCCTACGAGCAGTACTTC.

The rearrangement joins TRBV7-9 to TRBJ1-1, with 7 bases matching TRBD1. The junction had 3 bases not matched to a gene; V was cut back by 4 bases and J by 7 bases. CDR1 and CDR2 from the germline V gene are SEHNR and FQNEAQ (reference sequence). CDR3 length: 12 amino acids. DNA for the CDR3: TGTGCCAGCAGCTCCCGACAGGGTGAAGCTTTCTTT. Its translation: CASSSRQGEAFF.

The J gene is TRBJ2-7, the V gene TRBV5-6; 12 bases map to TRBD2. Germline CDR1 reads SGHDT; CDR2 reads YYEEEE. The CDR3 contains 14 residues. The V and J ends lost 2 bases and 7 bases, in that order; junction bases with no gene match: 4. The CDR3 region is CASSLSLAGGEQYF. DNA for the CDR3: TGTGCCAGCAGCTTAAGTCTAGCGGGAGGGGAGCAGTACTTC.

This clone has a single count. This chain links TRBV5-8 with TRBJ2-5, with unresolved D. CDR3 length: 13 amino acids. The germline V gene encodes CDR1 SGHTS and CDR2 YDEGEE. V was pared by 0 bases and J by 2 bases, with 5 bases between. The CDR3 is CASSLGQQETQYF. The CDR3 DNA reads TGTGCCAGCAGCTTGGGACAACAAGAGACCCAGTACTTC.

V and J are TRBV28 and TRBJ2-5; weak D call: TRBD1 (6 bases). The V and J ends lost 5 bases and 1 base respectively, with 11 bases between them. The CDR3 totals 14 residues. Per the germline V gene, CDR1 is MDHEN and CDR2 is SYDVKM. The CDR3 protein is CASSPTGIQETQYF. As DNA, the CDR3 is TGTGCCAGCAGTCCTACAGGGATCCAAGAGACCCAGTACTTC.

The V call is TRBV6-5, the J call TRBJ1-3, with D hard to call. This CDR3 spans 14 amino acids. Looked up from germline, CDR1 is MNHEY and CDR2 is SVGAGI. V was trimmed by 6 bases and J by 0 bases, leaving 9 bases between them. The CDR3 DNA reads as TGTGCCAGCAGCCTCACTGACTCTGGAAACACCATATATTTT. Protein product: CASSLTDSGNTIYF.

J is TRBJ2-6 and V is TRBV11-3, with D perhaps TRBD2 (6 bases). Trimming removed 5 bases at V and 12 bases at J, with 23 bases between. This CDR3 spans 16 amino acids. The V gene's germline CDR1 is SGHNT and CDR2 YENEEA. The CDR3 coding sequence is TGTGCCAGCAGCCGTACACCGGGACTTGGGGTAGTCGTCCTGACTTTC. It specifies CASSRTPGLGVVVLTF.

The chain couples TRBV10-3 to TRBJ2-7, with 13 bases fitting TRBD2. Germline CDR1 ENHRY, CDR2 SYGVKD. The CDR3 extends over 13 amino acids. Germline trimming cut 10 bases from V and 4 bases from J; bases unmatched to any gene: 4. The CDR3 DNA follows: TGTGCCACCGGACTAGCGGGAGTATACGAGCAGTACTTC. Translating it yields CATGLAGVYEQYF.